The 22 T cell receptor beta chains below come from one sample, sequenced in a study of molecular identifiers for immune sequencing clone quantification. TCRdb reanalysed the PCR reads using MiXCR and keeps one entry per CDR3 protein. The sample yields about half a million distinct CDR3 sequences, about 20% seen once. The specimen was naive CD8+ T cells from blood, with Jurkat cell RNA spiked in. Subset here: FACS-sorted CD8+CD4-CCR7+CD45RA+ naive T cells. The receptors originated from a human donor in good health. Some libraries in this study had Jurkat cell RNA spiked in.

J is TRBJ1-2 and V is TRBV7-9; D remains ambiguous. CDR3 size: 14 residues. V was shortened by 1 base and J by 4 bases, with 10 bases between the two germline ends. CDR1 is SEHNR, CDR2 FQNEAQ, per germline (reference sequence). CDR3 sequence (DNA): TGTGCCAGCAGCTTAGGAGACATTATCTATGGCTACACCTTC. Encoded protein: CASSLGDIIYGYTF. Combining the CDR3 with reference TRBV7-9 and TRBJ1-2 gives the whole variable domain DTGVSQNPRHKITKRGQNVTFRCDPISEHNRLYWYRQTLGQGPEFLTYFQNEAQLEKSRLLSDRFSAERPKGSFSTLEIQRTEQGDSAMYLCASSLGDIIYGYTFGSGTRLTVV.

This clonotype has a count of ten or more. The rearrangement joins TRBV20-1 to TRBJ2-7, with D tentatively TRBD2 (6 bases). V lost 3 bases and J 0 bases, leaving 12 bases between the germline ends. The CDR3 contains 14 residues. Germline loops: CDR1 DFQATT, CDR2 SNEGSKA (reference sequence). As DNA, the CDR3 is TGCAGTGCTAGGGACTACCTCCTCTCCTACGAGCAGTACTTC. Its protein is CSARDYLLSYEQYF.

On this clonotype: A read error may be the cause here, since a much bigger clone is one base away. The rearrangement uses TRBV11-2 and TRBJ2-3; 9 nucleotides agree with TRBD2. V shed 7 bases, J shed 5 bases, and the junction held 10 bases outside the gene matches. This CDR3 has 15 amino acids. Germline V gene lookup returns CDR1 SGHAT and CDR2 FQNNGV. The CDR3 coding sequence is TGTGCCAGCAACAGAGGGCGGGGGGGCATAGATACGCAGTATTTT. Its protein is CASNRGRGGIDTQYF.

The chain couples TRBV7-9 to TRBJ2-7, with a tentative D call TRBD2 (7 bases). Trimming left V 4 bases short and J 5 bases short, with 12 bases between. Germline V gene data show CDR1 as SEHNR and CDR2 as FQNEAQ (reference sequence). The CDR3 contains 13 residues. The CDR3 loop is CASSSRGAHEQYF. The CDR3 nucleotides are TGTGCCAGCAGCTCCCGGGGGGCCCACGAGCAGTACTTC.

A note on this clonotype: This may stem from a read error, because a much larger clone lies one nucleotide away. The chain is built from TRBV7-2 and TRBJ2-3, with 7 bases that match TRBD2. Germline CDR1 reads SGHTA; CDR2 reads FQGNSA. V lost 3 bases to trimming and J lost 0 bases; unmatched junction nucleotides: 21. This CDR3 contains 21 residues. Here the CDR3 reads CASSFRMTAGIRDPSTDTQYF. CDR3 in DNA: TGTGCCAGCAGCTTTAGGATGACAGCGGGGATCCGAGACCCTAGCACAGATACGCAGTATTTT.

To note about this clonotype: A much larger clone lies a single base off, so this may be a read error. The chain couples TRBV12-5 to TRBJ2-5; either TRBD1 or TRBD2 may supply D (5 bases each). Germline CDR1 is LGHNT and CDR2 is FRNRAP. The CDR3 has 13 residues. CDR3 amino acids: CASGRDGEETRYF. The CDR3 DNA is TGTGCTAGTGGCCGGGACGGAGAAGAGACCCGGTACTTC.

This clonotype showed up just a few times. The J gene is TRBJ2-1, the V gene TRBV29-1, with D possibly matching TRBD1 (5 bases). This CDR3 comprises 16 residues. CDR1 is SQVTM, CDR2 ANQGSEA, per germline. The ends were cut back, 7 bases at V and 4 bases at J, with 23 bases in the middle. The CDR3 region is CSGQGDVQRTYNEQFF. The CDR3 DNA is TGCAGCGGCCAAGGGGATGTGCAGAGGACGTACAATGAGCAGTTCTTC.

This clonotype has at least ten counts. The rearrangement uses TRBV20-1 and TRBJ2-7; 10 nucleotides align to TRBD1. J gave up 3 bases and V 2 bases, and 7 bases lay outside the gene matches. Per germline, CDR1 DFQATT and CDR2 SNEGSKA (reference sequence). The CDR3 is made up of 15 amino acids. The CDR3 reads CSARPRDRGRYEQYF. The CDR3 DNA follows: TGCAGTGCTAGACCCCGGGACAGGGGACGCTACGAGCAGTACTTC.

Note on this clonotype: A read error is possible here, since a much larger clone lies one base away. This rearrangement joins TRBV7-6 to TRBJ2-7, with 8 bases aligning to TRBD2. Germline V gene lookup returns CDR1 SGHVS and CDR2 FNYEAQ. J gave up 13 bases and V 6 bases, and 11 bases lay outside the gene matches. The length of the CDR3 is 12 residues. CDR3 sequence (DNA): TGTGCCAGCAGTCCGACGGGAGGGGCACGCTACTTC. Protein: CASSPTGGARYF.

V and J are TRBV19 and TRBJ2-3, with D maybe TRBD1 (5 bases). Germline V gene lookup returns CDR1 LNHDA and CDR2 SQIVND (reference sequence). The CDR3 length is 12 residues. The V end was cut by 7 bases, the J end by 2 bases, with 7 bases between. The CDR3 loop is CASMGPTDTQYF. Written as DNA, the CDR3 is TGTGCCAGTATGGGGCCCACAGATACGCAGTATTTT.

This clonotype was counted at least ten times. V usage is TRBV7-9 and J usage is TRBJ2-6; D call uncertain. Germline CDR1 and CDR2: SEHNR and FQNEAQ (reference sequence). The CDR3 is 13 residues long. The V and J ends lost 4 bases and 8 bases respectively, with 9 bases between them. The CDR3 sequence: CASSSVESNVLTF. CDR3 DNA sequence: TGTGCCAGCAGCTCCGTGGAATCCAACGTCCTGACTTTC.

This clonotype was detected many times. This sequence joins TRBV6-6 and TRBJ2-7; 10 positions match TRBD2. Germline V gene lookup returns CDR1 MNHNY and CDR2 SVGAGI (reference sequence). The CDR3 covers 13 residues. J gave up 5 bases and V 4 bases, and 2 bases lay outside the gene matches. The CDR3 nucleotides are TGTGCCAGCAGTTCCGGGACTAGCGACGAGCAGTACTTC. Amino acid sequence: CASSSGTSDEQYF.

This clonotype was seen a single time. A read error may explain this, as a much larger clone is one base away. The chain employs TRBV6-1 and TRBJ2-6, with 9 bases aligning to TRBD1. The trim removed 4 bases at V and 4 bases at J, leaving 5 bases unmatched. CDR1 and CDR2 (germline): MNHNS, SASEGT. This CDR3 is built from 16 residues. The CDR3 loop is CASSVGQGCGANVLTF. CDR3 DNA sequence: TGTGCCAGCAGTGTTGGACAGGGGTGCGGGGCCAACGTCCTGACTTTC.

This chain uses TRBV7-2 with TRBJ1-1; tentative D call: TRBD1 (6 bases). This CDR3 contains 15 residues. CDR1 and CDR2 from the germline V gene are SGHTA and FQGNSA. V was trimmed by 4 bases and J by 3 bases, leaving 15 bases between them. In DNA form, the CDR3 reads TGTGCCAGCAGCTCTCGGACAGACTACGACACTGAAGCTTTCTTT. Translated: CASSSRTDYDTEAFF.

This clonotype has a handful of counts. The chain links TRBV4-2 to TRBJ2-7; 7 bases fit TRBD1. Per the germline V gene, CDR1 is LGHNA and CDR2 is YNFKEQ. V shed 4 bases, J shed 5 bases, and the junction held 11 bases outside the gene matches. The CDR3 covers 15 residues. The CDR3 loop reads CASSLGTGATDEQYF. DNA for the CDR3: TGTGCCAGCAGCCTCGGCACAGGGGCAACCGACGAGCAGTACTTC.

This clonotype was recorded at least ten times. The chain couples TRBV4-3 to TRBJ2-1; 9 bases line up with TRBD2. V shed 0 bases, J shed 7 bases, and the junction held 13 bases outside the gene matches. Germline values: CDR1 LGHNA, CDR2 YSLEER. The CDR3 consists of 18 residues. CDR3 residues: CASSQDVLAGPARNEQFF. The CDR3 region has the DNA TGCGCCAGCAGCCAAGATGTTCTAGCGGGGCCGGCGCGGAATGAGCAGTTCTTC.

With regard to this clonotype: A read error may account for a junction end that differs from germline. The chain carries TRBV9 and TRBJ2-3; a weak D match, TRBD2 (7 bases). Germline CDR1 reads SGDLS; CDR2 reads YYNGEE. This CDR3 comprises 16 residues. The CDR3 sequence is CASSVEGGLGTDTQFF. The CDR3 bases are TGTGCCAGCAGCGTAGAGGGGGGGCTCGGCACAGATACGCAGTTTTTT.

Ten or more counts support this clonotype. The chain's CDR3 is CSPKLGTYNEQFF. The CDR3, as DNA: TGCAGCCCGAAGCTAGGGACCTACAATGAGCAGTTCTTC. The V call is TRBV29-1, the J call TRBJ2-1; D is undetermined. CDR1 SQVTM and CDR2 ANQGSEA come from the germline V gene. The CDR3 consists of 13 residues. The V gene lost 8 bases and the J gene lost 2 bases, with 13 bases spanning the gap.

On this clonotype itself: The junction departs from the called germline gene at one end, perhaps through a read error. The genes are TRBV5-6 and TRBJ1-3; D call uncertain. CDR1 is SGHDT, CDR2 YYEEEE, per germline. CDR3 size: 15 residues. The CDR3 region is CASSLVRVSGSTIYF. The CDR3 DNA sequence: TGTGCCAGCAGCTTGGTGCGAGTCTCTGGAAGCACCATATATTTT.

This clonotype is a singleton in its sample. One end of the junction is discordant with germline, which a read error may explain. The V call is TRBV14, the J call TRBJ2-1; D is undetermined. The CDR3 covers 15 residues. In germline, CDR1 is SGHDN, CDR2 FVKESK. This CDR3 reads CASSQDGIPWNEQLF. The CDR3 nucleotides are TGTGCCAGCAGCCAAGATGGAATACCGTGGAATGAGCAGCTCTTC.

This clonotype was seen repeatedly, ten times or more. The gene calls are TRBV28 and TRBJ2-3, with a weak D call TRBD2 (6 bases). The CDR3 has 14 residues. The V end was cut by 3 bases, the J end by 2 bases, with 9 bases between. Germline-derived CDR1 and CDR2 are MDHEN and SYDVKM. CDR3 nucleotides: TGTGCCAGCAGTTTGGGACTCATCACAGATACGCAGTATTTT. Protein sequence: CASSLGLITDTQYF.

The chain joins TRBV2 to TRBJ2-7; perhaps TRBD1 as D (6 bases). The CDR3 has 15 residues. Per the germline V gene, CDR1 is SNHLY and CDR2 is FYNNEI. V dropped 3 bases and J dropped 5 bases, with 17 bases sitting between them. CDR3 in amino acids: CASSDRDMWSHEQYF. In DNA, the CDR3 is TGTGCCAGCAGTGATCGGGACATGTGGTCCCACGAGCAGTACTTC.